This TCR beta chain was obtained from a study of early T cells in non-severe SARS-CoV-2 infection (dated by TCRdb to the early 2020s). For context, the study as a whole: Because TCR sequencing was done on bulk RNA from unsorted whole blood, the alpha and beta chains could not be paired.

Receptor amplification or capture employed 5' RACE. Instrument used: NextSeq 500. In the TCR library protocol, unique molecular identifiers were attached to individual cDNA molecules to correct for PCR bias and sequencing error. Sequencing covered both TCR alpha and beta chains, and within each sample the abundances of alpha and beta sequences were tightly co-correlated. Processing in the source paper ran as follows. V gene, J gene and CDR3 annotation of TCR sequences was performed with Decombinator V4. TCRs were defined as expanded if a significant change between any two time points was detected under a Poisson model with p below 0.0001. TCR abundances were normalised to the total number of TCRs sequenced per sample and expressed as counts per million. TRAV1-2 paired with TRAJ12, TRAJ20 or TRAJ33 defined MAIT TCRs, while TRAV10 paired with TRAJ18 defined iNKT TCRs. A search of VDJdb, accessed on 1 November 2021, was run for TCRs annotated to CMV, EBV and SARS-CoV-2, with TCRs annotated for multiple antigens excluded. TCRdb redid the processing of the public reads, applying fastp at Q25 and MiXCR, and retained in-frame beta chains. Here each entry gathers all rows of one CDR3 protein and keeps the most common genes and DNA. In this record, the V and J calls reflect TCRdb's handling and not the investigators' own analysis. The sample table records tens of thousands of distinct CDR3 sequences; around 11% of these occur just once. The ten most abundant clones make up under 4% of the sample.

The germline V gene specifies SGHRS as CDR1 and YFSETQ as CDR2. Trimming removed 6 bases from V and 6 bases from J, leaving 8 bases between the germline ends. From the cysteine up to the phenylalanine, the CDR3 has a length of 11 residues. Only the CDR3 portion is preserved as DNA: 33 bases, with reading frame beginning at the first base. Set within a cohort of healthcare workers in London, UK, this nested case-control study involved weekly PCR testing of nasopharyngeal swabs along with blood sampling. Healthcare workers were enrolled in the week of the UK lockdown, from 23 to 31 March 2020, and were followed every week for up to roughly 15 weeks. In regard to this clonotype: Its antigen specificity is not known. No base qualities exist here, and no much larger clone lies one base off it.

The paper as a whole reports these results and caveats: Matching against VDJdb was skewed toward anti-spike CD8 responses, likely underestimated virus-specific expansions, and missed private and CD4 specificities.

The receptor's source is an adult who was a healthcare worker with PCR-confirmed SARS-CoV-2 infection or an uninfected control (not recorded which). The source material was whole blood. The chain is assembled from TRBV5-1 and TRBJ2-3; the D gene lacks a confident call. Here the CDR3 is given as CASTQSDTQYF. In nucleotide form, the sequence is TGCGCCAGCACCCAGTCCGATACGCAGTATTTT.